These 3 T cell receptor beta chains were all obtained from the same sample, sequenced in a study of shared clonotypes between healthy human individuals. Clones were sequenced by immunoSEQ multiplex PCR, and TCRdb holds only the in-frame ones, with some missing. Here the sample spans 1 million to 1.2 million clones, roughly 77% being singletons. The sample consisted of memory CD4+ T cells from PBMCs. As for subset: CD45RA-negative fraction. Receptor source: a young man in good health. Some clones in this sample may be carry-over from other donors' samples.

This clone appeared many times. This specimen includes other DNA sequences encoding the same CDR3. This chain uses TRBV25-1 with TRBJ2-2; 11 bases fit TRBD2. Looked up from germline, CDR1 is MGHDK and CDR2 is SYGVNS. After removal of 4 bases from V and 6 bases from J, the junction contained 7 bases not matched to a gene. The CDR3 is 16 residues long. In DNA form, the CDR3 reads TGTGCCAGCAGTGGTCGACTAGCGGGATATGCCGGGGAGCTGTTTTTT. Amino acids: CASSGRLAGYAGELFF.

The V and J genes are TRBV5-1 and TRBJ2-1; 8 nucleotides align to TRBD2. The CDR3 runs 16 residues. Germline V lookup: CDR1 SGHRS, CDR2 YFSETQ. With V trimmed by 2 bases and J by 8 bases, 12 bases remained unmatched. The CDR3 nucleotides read TGCGCCAGCAGCTTAATCGGAGCGGGAGAACCTTATGAGCAGTTCTTC. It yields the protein CASSLIGAGEPYEQFF.

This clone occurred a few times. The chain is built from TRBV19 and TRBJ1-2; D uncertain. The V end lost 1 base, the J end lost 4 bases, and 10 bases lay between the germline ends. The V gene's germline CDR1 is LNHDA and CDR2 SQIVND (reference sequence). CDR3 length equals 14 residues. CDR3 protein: CASSIASGLYGYTF. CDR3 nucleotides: TGTGCCAGTAGTATAGCGAGCGGTCTCTATGGCTACACCTTC.